This TCR beta chain was retrieved from a study of control samples from healthy donors and cancer patients. The CDR3 runs to 16 residues. In germline, CDR1 is SGDLS, CDR2 YYNGEE. Deletions cut 0 bases from V and 8 bases from J, with 20 bases between. This table comes from immunoSEQ multiplex PCR, and its TCRdb copy is limited to in-frame clones, with some not included. The repertoire holds 30,000 to 40,000 clones, with around four fifths as singletons. The V call is TRBV9, the J call TRBJ1-2, with TRBD1 as a possible D gene (5 bases). The receptor was derived from a woman aged 60-70 years with lung cancer. Sample: PBMCs. The CDR3 protein is CASSVASKGSQRGYTF. The CDR3 DNA reads as TGTGCCAGCAGCGTAGCGAGTAAGGGGTCCCAGCGCGGCTACACCTTC.